This T cell receptor beta chain was documented in a study of regulatory and conventional T cells in RAG deficiency. Profiled with immunoSEQ multiplex PCR; TCRdb holds only in-frame clones, not every one. This sample has around 25,000 clones, with 95% to 97% found just once. Study-wide points: In Omenn syndrome, Treg and Tconv repertoires overlapped >75%. Omenn syndrome and CID/AS patients had around 100-fold fewer unique Treg TCR beta sequences, versus approximately 9.6-fold elsewhere. Control T-cell subsets had markedly higher Shannon entropy and lower Simpson indices than RAG-deficient patients.

Germline lookup yields CDR1 SGHTA and CDR2 FQGNSA. The CDR3 is made up of 16 amino acids. Trimming took off 2 bases at V and 1 base at J, with 14 bases between the two ends. This clone is a singleton in its sample. No antigen is known for it. Genomic DNA came from blood conventional CD4+ T cells gated CD25-low CD127-high. The sample was also reused in another study, on regulatory T cells. From that second work: Amplification used 52 TRBV primers and 13 TRBJ primers. Regulatory T cells showed the strongest V-J pair restriction and V/J gene skewing among patient repertoires.

The sequencing sample was made of CD25- CD4+ T cells sorted from blood. The sequence was obtained from a human donor in good health. V usage is TRBV7-2 and J usage is TRBJ1-1; D is uncertain. In DNA form, the CDR3 reads TGTGCCAGCAGCTTATATCGATTCCAGGCGAACACTGAAGCTTTCTTT. It specifies CASSLYRFQANTEAFF.